The 2 T cell receptor beta chains given below trace back to one sample, sequenced in a study of CD8+CD57+ T cells in acquired aplastic anemia. Individuals selected for sequencing had exhibited CD8+CD57+ cell expansion on flow cytometry. Genomic DNA acted as the template from which TCR beta VDJ combination and CDR3 sequence profiling were carried out. TCRdb used MiXCR to reprocess the reads, holding one entry per CDR3 protein. The table lists about 150,000 distinct CDR3 sequences, 40% to 60% of them singletons. The sequenced sample was sorted CD4+, CD8+, or CD8+CD57+ T cells (not recorded which) from PBMCs. These receptors all stem from a human donor with aplastic anemia.

This clonotype was recorded at least ten times. V usage is TRBV7-2 and J usage is TRBJ2-3; 7 bases align to TRBD2. Unmatched junction bases numbered 0, after V lost 0 bases and J lost 0 bases. The CDR3 covers 15 residues. CDR1 and CDR2 from the germline V gene are SGHTA and FQGNSA. CDR3 bases: TGTGCCAGCAGCTTAGCGGGACTAAGCACAGATACGCAGTATTTT. It specifies CASSLAGLSTDTQYF.

On this clonotype itself: A much larger clone differs by one base, so this may be a read error. The CDR3 carries no conserved terminal phenylalanine or tryptophan, so it likely arises from a read error. The chain recombines TRBV4-1 with TRBJ2-1, with 7 positions matching TRBD2. This CDR3 has 15 residues. The ends lost 4 bases at V and 7 bases at J; junction bases unmatched: 10. Germline CDR1 MGHRA, CDR2 YSYEKL. CDR3 sequence: CASSLSGFGRNEQFS. Here the CDR3 DNA reads TGCGCCAGCAGCCTTAGCGGGTTTGGACGGAATGAGCAGTTCTCC.